The TCR beta chain under discussion was sequenced for a study of cytomegalovirus exposure and HLA in healthy donors. Notes on this clone: Its antigen is not known. A junction end diverges from the germline sequence, so it may reflect a read error.

The CDR3 spans 15 residues. CDR1 is LNHDA, CDR2 SQIVND, per germline (reference sequence). Study-wide results and caveats: The authors confirmed in vitro that a few CMV-associated chains were specific for CMV antigens.

TCRdb's table, derived via immunoSEQ multiplex PCR, lists solely in-frame clones and lacks some. This table holds tens of thousands of clones, 90% to 95% found once. The V call is TRBV19, the J call TRBJ2-2, with a weak D call TRBD1 (6 bases). This receptor was identified in a woman under 30 in good health and CMV-seronegative. Sample: PBMCs. The CDR3 region has the DNA TGTGCCAGTAGAATAGGACAGCCGAACACCGGGGAGCTGTTTTTT. This sequence encodes CASRIGQPNTGELFF.